Presented here are 8 T cell receptor beta chains from one specimen sequenced in a study of shared T cell receptors in the human thymus (dated by TCRdb to 2020 to 2022). Libraries came from the immunoSEQ multiplex PCR assay. Held by TCRdb, this immuneACCESS table contains in-frame sequences only and omits some clones. Under half of the omission traces to an unresolved V gene where checked; the cause of the rest is unknown. Across this sample there are hundreds of thousands of clones, with roughly 86% seen only once. The ten largest clones represent about 0.0094% of the sample. The data also belong to a second study, concerning human thymus T cells.

The sequenced sample was thymocytes. The receptors originated from a boy younger than two with a congenital heart defect. Donor details come from another sample of the same person, matched by shared clones.

V is TRBV5-6 and J is TRBJ2-7, with TRBD1 identical over 9 bases. The V and J ends lost 0 bases and 2 bases, in that order; junction bases with no gene match: 6. CDR3 length: 16 residues. CDR1 is SGHDT, CDR2 YYEEEE, per germline. This CDR3 is CASSLVFDRGTYEQYF. DNA for the CDR3: TGTGCCAGCAGCTTGGTGTTCGACAGGGGGACCTACGAGCAGTACTTC. Full variable domain (rest looked up from reference TRBV5-6 and TRBJ2-7): DAGVTQSPTHLIKTRGQQVTLRCSPKSGHDTVSWYQQALGQGPQFIFQYYEEEERQRGNFPDRFSGHQFPNYSSELNVNALLLGDSALYLCASSLVFDRGTYEQYFGPGTRLTVT.

J is TRBJ1-1 and V is TRBV5-1; 7 bases are shared with TRBD1. The CDR3 has 14 residues. Germline V gene lookup returns CDR1 SGHRS and CDR2 YFSETQ. V lost 4 bases and J lost 1; bases outside the gene matches: 4. The CDR3 DNA reads as TGCGCCAGCAGCGGCCGGGACAGGAACACTGAAGCTTTCTTT. This sequence encodes CASSGRDRNTEAFF.

Regarding this clone: Other DNA sequences within the sample encode an identical CDR3. The chain is built from TRBV9 and TRBJ2-7, with TRBD2 matching over 13 bases. Trimming removed 5 bases from V and 3 bases from J; junction bases left unmatched: 2. The CDR3 is made up of 14 amino acids. The germline gives CDR1 SGDLS, CDR2 YYNGEE. In DNA form, the CDR3 reads TGTGCCAGCAGTCGGACTAGCGGGAGCTACGAGCAGTACTTC. Translation gives CASSRTSGSYEQYF.

The chain is built from TRBV5-1 and TRBJ1-2, with 9 bases matching TRBD1. This CDR3 contains 13 residues. Unmatched junction bases numbered 6, after V lost 4 bases and J lost 8 bases. CDR1 and CDR2 from the germline V gene are SGHRS and YFSETQ. CDR3 in DNA: TGCGCCAGCAGCCCTTGGACAGGGGAAGGCTACACCTTC. Its protein product is CASSPWTGEGYTF.

This sequence joins TRBV15 and TRBJ1-6; 9 bases line up with TRBD1. Germline V gene data show CDR1 as LNHNV and CDR2 as YYDKDF (reference sequence). J was trimmed by 7 bases and V by 6 bases; bases with no gene match: 19. The CDR3 is made up of 19 amino acids. The CDR3: CATSPARGTGRYRNSPLHF. CDR3 in DNA: TGTGCCACCAGTCCCGCCCGGGGGACAGGGAGGTATAGGAATTCACCCCTCCACTTT.

The J gene is TRBJ2-7, the V gene TRBV28; TRBD1 aligns across 7 bases. The junction had 5 bases not matched to a gene; V was cut back by 7 bases and J by 5 bases. This CDR3 is built from 12 residues. Germline V gives CDR1 MDHEN, CDR2 SYDVKM. The CDR3, as DNA: TGTGCCAGCACCCACAGGGGCCACGAGCAGTACTTC. Protein product: CASTHRGHEQYF.

Here the CDR3 DNA reads TGTGCCTGGCACCGAACAGACCCCTACGAGCAGTACTTC. It codes for CAWHRTDPYEQYF. The chain carries TRBV30 and TRBJ2-7; no clear D gene. CDR3 length equals 13 residues. Germline V gene lookup returns CDR1 GTSNPN and CDR2 SVGIG (reference sequence). The V and J ends lost 5 bases and 2 bases respectively, with 13 bases between them.

This clone occurred a few times. This chain joins TRBV25-1 and TRBJ2-1; 9 positions match TRBD1. The V gene's germline CDR1 is MGHDK and CDR2 SYGVNS. This CDR3 is 16 amino acids long. Germline trimming cut 2 bases from V and 6 bases from J; bases unmatched to any gene: 8. The CDR3 loop is CASSEVGTGRVNEQFF. CDR3 bases: TGTGCCAGCAGTGAAGTGGGGACAGGGAGGGTCAATGAGCAGTTCTTC.